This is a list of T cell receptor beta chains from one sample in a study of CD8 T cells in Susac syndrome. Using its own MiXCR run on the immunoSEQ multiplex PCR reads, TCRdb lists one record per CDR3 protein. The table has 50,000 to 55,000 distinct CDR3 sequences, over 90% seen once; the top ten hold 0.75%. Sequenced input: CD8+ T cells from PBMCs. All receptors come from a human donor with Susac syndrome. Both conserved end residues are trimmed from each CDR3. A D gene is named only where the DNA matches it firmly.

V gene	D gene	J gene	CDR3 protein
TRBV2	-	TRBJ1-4	ASCTSGGTNEKLF
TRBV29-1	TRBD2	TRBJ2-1	SVEGRGGEYEQF
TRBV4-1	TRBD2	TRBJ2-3	ASSPAGGGGAGDTQY
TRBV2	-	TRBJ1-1	ASDNQDTWGTEAF
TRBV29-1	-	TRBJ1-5	SVGTNSNQPQH
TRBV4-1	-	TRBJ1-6	ASSQDRVNSPLH
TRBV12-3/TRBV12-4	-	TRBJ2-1	ASSLARLGNEQF
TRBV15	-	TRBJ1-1	ATSSRDFGNTEAF
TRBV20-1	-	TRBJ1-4	SASYSGIGLTNEKLF
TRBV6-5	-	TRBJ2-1	ASSPGHNEQF
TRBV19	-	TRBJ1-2	ASNYPGDYGYT